The clone carrying this TCR beta chain was counted a single time. Seattle researchers signed up patients amid active infection and tracked them longitudinally. Original methodology: Nucleated cell counts were estimated from reference gene primer amplification. Assay used: immunoSEQ multiplex PCR; TCRdb lists only in-frame clones, some missing. D and trimming were read from the DNA, whereas the V and J calls and clone size are those reported in that table. The data show approximately 300,000 clones, 70% to 90% seen once. The sample originates from a study of blood T cell repertoires in COVID-19. Study details: T cells, B-cell-depleted T cells, or PBMCs supplied cDNA or gDNA.

The sequenced sample consisted of peripheral blood. This receptor was identified in a human donor with COVID-19, enrolled during active disease. The donor label of this sample is uncertain.

The CDR3: CASSPLAGEYNEQFF. The CDR3, as DNA: TGTGCCAGCTCACCTCTAGCGGGAGAGTACAATGAGCAGTTCTTC. The chain is built from TRBV18 and TRBJ2-1; 10 bases match TRBD2. Losses at the gene ends were 3 bases for V and 4 bases for J; bases not matched to a gene: 3. The germline gives CDR1 KGHSH, CDR2 LQKENI. CDR3 length: 15 amino acids.